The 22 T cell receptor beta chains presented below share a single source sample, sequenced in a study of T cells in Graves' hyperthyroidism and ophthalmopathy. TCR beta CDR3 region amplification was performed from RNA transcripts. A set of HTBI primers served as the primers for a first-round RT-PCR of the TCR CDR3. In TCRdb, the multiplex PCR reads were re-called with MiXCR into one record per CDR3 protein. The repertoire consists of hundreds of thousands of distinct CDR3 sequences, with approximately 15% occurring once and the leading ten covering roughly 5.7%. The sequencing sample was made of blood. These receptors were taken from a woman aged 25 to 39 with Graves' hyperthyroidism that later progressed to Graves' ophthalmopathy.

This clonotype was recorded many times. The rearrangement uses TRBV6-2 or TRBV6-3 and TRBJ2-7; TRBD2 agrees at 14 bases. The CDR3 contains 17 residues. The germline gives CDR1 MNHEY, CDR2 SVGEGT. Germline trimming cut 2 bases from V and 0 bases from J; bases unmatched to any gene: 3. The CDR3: CASSYRGTSGSSYEQYF. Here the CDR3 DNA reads TGTGCCAGCAGTTACCGGGGGACTAGCGGGAGCTCCTACGAGCAGTACTTC.

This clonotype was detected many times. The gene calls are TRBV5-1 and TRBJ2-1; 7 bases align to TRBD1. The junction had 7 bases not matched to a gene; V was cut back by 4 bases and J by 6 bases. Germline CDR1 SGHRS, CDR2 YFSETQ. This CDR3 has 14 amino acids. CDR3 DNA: TGCGCCAGCAGCCCCTTGACAGGGTCCAATGAGCAGTTCTTC. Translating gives CASSPLTGSNEQFF.

CDR3 in amino acids: CASSRDREPNSYNEQFF. The CDR3 bases are TGTGCCAGTAGTCGGGACAGGGAACCAAATTCCTACAATGAGCAGTTCTTC. V and J are TRBV5-6 and TRBJ2-1; TRBD1 matches at 9 bases. In germline, CDR1 is SGHDT, CDR2 YYEEEE. V lost 8 bases, J lost 1 base, and 13 bases stayed unmatched. The CDR3 extends over 17 amino acids.

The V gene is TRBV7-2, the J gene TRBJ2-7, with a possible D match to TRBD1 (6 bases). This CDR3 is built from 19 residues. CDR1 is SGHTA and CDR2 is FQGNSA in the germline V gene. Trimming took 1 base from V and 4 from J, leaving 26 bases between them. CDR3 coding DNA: TGTGCCAGCAGCTTAGTCCGAGGGGGAATGGTAGCGTCGAGTTACGAGCAGTACTTC. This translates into CASSLVRGGMVASSYEQYF.

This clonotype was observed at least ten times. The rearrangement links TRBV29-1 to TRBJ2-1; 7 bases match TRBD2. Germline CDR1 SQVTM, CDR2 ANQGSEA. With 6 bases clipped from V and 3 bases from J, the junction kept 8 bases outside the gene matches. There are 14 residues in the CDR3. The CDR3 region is CSVERDDYYNEQFF. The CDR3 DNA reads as TGCAGCGTCGAGCGGGATGATTACTACAATGAGCAGTTCTTC.

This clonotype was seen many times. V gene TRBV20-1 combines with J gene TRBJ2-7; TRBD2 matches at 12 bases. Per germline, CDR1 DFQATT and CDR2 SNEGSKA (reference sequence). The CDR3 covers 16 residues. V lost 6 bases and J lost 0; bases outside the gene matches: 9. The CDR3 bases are TGCAGTGCAAGCTCCCGGACTAGCGGGACCTCCTACGAGCAGTACTTC. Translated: CSASSRTSGTSYEQYF.

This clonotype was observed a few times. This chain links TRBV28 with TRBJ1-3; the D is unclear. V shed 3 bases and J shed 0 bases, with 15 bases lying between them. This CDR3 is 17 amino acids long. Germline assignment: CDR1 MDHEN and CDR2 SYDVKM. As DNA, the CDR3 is TGTGCCAGCAGTTTGGAGCCCGATCTCAGCTCTGGAAACACCATATATTTT. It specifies CASSLEPDLSSGNTIYF.

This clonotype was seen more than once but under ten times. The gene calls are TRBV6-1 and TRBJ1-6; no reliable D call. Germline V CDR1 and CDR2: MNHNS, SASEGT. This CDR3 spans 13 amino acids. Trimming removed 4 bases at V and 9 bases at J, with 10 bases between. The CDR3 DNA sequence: TGTGCCAGCAGTGGGAGATCAGGTTCACCCCTCCACTTT. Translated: CASSGRSGSPLHF.

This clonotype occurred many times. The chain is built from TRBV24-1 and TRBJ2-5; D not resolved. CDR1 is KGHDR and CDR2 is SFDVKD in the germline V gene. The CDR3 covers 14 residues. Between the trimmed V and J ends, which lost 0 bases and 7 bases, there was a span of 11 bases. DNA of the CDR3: TGTGCCACCAGTGATTTGCAGTACGGGCGGACCCAGTACTTC. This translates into CATSDLQYGRTQYF.

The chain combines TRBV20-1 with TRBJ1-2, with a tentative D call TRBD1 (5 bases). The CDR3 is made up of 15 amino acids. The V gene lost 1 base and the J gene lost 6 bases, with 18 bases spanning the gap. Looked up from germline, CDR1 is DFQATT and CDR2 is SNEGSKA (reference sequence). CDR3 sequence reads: CSARAPGREADGYTF. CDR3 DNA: TGCAGTGCTAGAGCGCCAGGGAGGGAGGCCGATGGCTACACCTTC.

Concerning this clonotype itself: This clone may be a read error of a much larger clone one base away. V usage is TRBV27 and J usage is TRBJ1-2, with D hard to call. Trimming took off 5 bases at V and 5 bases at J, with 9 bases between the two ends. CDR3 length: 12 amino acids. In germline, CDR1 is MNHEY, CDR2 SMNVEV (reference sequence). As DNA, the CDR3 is TGTGCCAGCAGTGATGATATTTATGGCTACACCTTC. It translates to CASSDDIYGYTF.

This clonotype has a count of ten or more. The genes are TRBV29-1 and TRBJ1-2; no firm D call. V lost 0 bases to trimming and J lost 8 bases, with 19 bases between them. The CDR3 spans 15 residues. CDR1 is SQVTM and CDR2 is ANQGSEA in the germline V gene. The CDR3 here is CSVEDLRGGNQGYTF. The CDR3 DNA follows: TGCAGCGTTGAAGATCTTCGCGGCGGAAACCAAGGCTACACCTTC.

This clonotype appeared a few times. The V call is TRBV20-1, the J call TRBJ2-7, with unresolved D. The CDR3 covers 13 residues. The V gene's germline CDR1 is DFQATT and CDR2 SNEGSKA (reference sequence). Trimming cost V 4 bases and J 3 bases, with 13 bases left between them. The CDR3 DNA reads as TGCAGTGCTAAGGGATCCCAGTTCTACGAGCAGTACTTC. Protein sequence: CSAKGSQFYEQYF.

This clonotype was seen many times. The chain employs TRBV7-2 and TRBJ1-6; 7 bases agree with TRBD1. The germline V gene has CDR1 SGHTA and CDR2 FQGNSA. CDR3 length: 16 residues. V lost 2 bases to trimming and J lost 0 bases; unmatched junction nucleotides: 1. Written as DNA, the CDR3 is TGTGCCAGCAGCTTATCAGGGGGCTCCTATAATTCACCCCTCCACTTT. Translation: CASSLSGGSYNSPLHF.

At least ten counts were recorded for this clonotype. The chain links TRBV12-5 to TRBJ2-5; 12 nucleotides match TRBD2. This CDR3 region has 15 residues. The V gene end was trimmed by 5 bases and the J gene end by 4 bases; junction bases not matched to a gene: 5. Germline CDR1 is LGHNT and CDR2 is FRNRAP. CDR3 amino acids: CASGPGLAGGETQYF. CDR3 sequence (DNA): TGTGCTAGTGGTCCGGGACTAGCGGGTGGAGAGACCCAGTACTTC. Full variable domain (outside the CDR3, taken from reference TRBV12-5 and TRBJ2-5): DARVTQTPRHKVTEMGQEVTMRCQPILGHNTVFWYRQTMMQGLELLAYFRNRAPLDDSGMPKDRFSAEMPDATLATLKIQPSEPRDSAVYFCASGPGLAGGETQYFGPGTRLLVL.

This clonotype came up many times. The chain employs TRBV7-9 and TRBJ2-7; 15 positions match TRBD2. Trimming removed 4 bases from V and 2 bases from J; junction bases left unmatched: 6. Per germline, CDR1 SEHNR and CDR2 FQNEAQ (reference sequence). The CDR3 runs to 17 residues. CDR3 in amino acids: CASSSGLAGGRPYEQYF. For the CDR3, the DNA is TGTGCCAGCAGCTCGGGACTAGCGGGAGGTAGACCCTACGAGCAGTACTTC.

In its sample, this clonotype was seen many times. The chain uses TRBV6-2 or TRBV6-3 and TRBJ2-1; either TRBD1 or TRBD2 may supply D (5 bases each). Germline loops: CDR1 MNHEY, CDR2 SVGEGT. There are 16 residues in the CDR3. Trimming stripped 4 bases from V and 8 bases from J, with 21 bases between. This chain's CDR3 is CASSSSRGSSWDEQFF. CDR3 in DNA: TGTGCCAGCAGTTCTAGCCGGGGCTCTAGTTGGGATGAGCAGTTCTTC.

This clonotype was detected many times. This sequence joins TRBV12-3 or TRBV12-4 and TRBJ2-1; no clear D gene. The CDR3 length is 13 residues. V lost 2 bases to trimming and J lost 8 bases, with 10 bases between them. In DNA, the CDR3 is TGTGCCAGCAGTTTAAGGTCTGGGCATGAGCAGTTCTTC. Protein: CASSLRSGHEQFF.

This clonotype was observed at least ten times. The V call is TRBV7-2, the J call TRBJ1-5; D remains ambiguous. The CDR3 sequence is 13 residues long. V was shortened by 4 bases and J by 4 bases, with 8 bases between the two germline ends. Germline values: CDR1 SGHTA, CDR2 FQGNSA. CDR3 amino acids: CASSSWVNQPQHF. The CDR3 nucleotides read TGTGCCAGCAGCTCCTGGGTGAATCAGCCCCAGCATTTT.

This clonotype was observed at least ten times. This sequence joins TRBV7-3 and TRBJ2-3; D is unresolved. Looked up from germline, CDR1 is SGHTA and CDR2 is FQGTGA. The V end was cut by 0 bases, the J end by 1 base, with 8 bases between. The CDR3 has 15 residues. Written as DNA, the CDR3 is TGTGCCAGCAGCTTAACCCCCGAAGGCACAGATACGCAGTATTTT. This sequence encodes CASSLTPEGTDTQYF.

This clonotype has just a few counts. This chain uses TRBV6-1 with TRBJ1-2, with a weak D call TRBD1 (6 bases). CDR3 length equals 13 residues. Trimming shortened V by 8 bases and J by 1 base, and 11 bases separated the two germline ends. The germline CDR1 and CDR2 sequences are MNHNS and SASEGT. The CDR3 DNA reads TGTGCCAGCCGGAGGGGGGTTAACTATGGCTACACCTTC. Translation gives CASRRGVNYGYTF.

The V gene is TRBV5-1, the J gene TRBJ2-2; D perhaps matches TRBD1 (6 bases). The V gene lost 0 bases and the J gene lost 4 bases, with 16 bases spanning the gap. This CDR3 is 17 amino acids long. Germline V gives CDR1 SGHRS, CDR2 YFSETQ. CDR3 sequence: CASSLGVVRGRTGELFF. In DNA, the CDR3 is TGCGCCAGCAGCTTGGGGGTAGTCAGGGGTCGCACCGGGGAGCTGTTTTTT.